This TCR beta chain emerged from a study of T cells in localized non-small cell lung cancer. Produced via immunoSEQ multiplex PCR; TCRdb's table is partial and in-frame only. The sample yields some 14,000 clones, roughly 30% seen once. This clone was detected only a few times. The TCR was taken from a female donor of 60 years or more with stage I lung adenocarcinoma. The material was lung tumor tissue, obtained before any cancer treatment.

The CDR3 reads CASSPTSGSDTQYF. CDR3 in DNA: TGTGCCAGCTCACCCACTAGCGGGTCAGATACGCAGTATTTT. J is TRBJ2-3 and V is TRBV18; 9 bases line up with TRBD2. This CDR3 comprises 14 residues. J gave up 4 bases and V 3 bases, and 2 bases lay outside the gene matches. Germline-derived CDR1 and CDR2 are KGHSH and LQKENI.